Below, one T cell receptor (beta chain) is given with its context. Its target is not known. A second PCR of about 7 to 12 cycles used a sample-barcoded 5' primer and a J-beta primer mix. A single record per CDR3 protein comes from TCRdb applying MiXCR to the 5' RACE reads. The table shows more than 1,400,000 distinct CDR3 sequences, with 42% occurring only once. The data originate from a study of blood T cells in healthy people across ages. About the study: The capture of about one barcoded beta molecule per two T cells was achieved by template switching.

Caucasian individuals from Russia who were healthy and aged about 6 to 95 acted as donors. Study outcomes and limitations: Versus aged donors, long-lived donors had higher diversity and more naive CD4+ cells.

V was shortened by 3 bases and J by 1 base, with 15 bases between the two germline ends. From germline, CDR1 is SGDLS and CDR2 YYNGEE. This CDR3 comprises 16 residues. The chain has TRBV9 and TRBJ2-3; a weak D match, TRBD2 (8 bases). The source is a young woman in good health. Sequenced input: blood. This CDR3 reads CASSEGGGTGTDTQYF. CDR3 in DNA: TGTGCCAGCAGCGAGGGCGGGGGGACAGGCACAGATACGCAGTATTTT.